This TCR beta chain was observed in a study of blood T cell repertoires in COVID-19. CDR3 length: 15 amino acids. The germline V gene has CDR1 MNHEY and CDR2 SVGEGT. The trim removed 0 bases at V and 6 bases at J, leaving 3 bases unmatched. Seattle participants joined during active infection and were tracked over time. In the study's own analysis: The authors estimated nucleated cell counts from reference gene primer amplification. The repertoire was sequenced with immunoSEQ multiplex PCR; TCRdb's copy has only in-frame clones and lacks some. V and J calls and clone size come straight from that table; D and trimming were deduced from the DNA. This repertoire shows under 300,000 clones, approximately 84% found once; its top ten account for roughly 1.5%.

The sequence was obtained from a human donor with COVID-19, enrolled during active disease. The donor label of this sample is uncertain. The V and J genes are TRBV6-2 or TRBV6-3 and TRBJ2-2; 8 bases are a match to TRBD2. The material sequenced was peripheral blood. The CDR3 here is CASSYSREGAGELFF. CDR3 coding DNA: TGTGCCAGCAGTTACTCCCGGGAGGGTGCCGGGGAGCTGTTTTTT.